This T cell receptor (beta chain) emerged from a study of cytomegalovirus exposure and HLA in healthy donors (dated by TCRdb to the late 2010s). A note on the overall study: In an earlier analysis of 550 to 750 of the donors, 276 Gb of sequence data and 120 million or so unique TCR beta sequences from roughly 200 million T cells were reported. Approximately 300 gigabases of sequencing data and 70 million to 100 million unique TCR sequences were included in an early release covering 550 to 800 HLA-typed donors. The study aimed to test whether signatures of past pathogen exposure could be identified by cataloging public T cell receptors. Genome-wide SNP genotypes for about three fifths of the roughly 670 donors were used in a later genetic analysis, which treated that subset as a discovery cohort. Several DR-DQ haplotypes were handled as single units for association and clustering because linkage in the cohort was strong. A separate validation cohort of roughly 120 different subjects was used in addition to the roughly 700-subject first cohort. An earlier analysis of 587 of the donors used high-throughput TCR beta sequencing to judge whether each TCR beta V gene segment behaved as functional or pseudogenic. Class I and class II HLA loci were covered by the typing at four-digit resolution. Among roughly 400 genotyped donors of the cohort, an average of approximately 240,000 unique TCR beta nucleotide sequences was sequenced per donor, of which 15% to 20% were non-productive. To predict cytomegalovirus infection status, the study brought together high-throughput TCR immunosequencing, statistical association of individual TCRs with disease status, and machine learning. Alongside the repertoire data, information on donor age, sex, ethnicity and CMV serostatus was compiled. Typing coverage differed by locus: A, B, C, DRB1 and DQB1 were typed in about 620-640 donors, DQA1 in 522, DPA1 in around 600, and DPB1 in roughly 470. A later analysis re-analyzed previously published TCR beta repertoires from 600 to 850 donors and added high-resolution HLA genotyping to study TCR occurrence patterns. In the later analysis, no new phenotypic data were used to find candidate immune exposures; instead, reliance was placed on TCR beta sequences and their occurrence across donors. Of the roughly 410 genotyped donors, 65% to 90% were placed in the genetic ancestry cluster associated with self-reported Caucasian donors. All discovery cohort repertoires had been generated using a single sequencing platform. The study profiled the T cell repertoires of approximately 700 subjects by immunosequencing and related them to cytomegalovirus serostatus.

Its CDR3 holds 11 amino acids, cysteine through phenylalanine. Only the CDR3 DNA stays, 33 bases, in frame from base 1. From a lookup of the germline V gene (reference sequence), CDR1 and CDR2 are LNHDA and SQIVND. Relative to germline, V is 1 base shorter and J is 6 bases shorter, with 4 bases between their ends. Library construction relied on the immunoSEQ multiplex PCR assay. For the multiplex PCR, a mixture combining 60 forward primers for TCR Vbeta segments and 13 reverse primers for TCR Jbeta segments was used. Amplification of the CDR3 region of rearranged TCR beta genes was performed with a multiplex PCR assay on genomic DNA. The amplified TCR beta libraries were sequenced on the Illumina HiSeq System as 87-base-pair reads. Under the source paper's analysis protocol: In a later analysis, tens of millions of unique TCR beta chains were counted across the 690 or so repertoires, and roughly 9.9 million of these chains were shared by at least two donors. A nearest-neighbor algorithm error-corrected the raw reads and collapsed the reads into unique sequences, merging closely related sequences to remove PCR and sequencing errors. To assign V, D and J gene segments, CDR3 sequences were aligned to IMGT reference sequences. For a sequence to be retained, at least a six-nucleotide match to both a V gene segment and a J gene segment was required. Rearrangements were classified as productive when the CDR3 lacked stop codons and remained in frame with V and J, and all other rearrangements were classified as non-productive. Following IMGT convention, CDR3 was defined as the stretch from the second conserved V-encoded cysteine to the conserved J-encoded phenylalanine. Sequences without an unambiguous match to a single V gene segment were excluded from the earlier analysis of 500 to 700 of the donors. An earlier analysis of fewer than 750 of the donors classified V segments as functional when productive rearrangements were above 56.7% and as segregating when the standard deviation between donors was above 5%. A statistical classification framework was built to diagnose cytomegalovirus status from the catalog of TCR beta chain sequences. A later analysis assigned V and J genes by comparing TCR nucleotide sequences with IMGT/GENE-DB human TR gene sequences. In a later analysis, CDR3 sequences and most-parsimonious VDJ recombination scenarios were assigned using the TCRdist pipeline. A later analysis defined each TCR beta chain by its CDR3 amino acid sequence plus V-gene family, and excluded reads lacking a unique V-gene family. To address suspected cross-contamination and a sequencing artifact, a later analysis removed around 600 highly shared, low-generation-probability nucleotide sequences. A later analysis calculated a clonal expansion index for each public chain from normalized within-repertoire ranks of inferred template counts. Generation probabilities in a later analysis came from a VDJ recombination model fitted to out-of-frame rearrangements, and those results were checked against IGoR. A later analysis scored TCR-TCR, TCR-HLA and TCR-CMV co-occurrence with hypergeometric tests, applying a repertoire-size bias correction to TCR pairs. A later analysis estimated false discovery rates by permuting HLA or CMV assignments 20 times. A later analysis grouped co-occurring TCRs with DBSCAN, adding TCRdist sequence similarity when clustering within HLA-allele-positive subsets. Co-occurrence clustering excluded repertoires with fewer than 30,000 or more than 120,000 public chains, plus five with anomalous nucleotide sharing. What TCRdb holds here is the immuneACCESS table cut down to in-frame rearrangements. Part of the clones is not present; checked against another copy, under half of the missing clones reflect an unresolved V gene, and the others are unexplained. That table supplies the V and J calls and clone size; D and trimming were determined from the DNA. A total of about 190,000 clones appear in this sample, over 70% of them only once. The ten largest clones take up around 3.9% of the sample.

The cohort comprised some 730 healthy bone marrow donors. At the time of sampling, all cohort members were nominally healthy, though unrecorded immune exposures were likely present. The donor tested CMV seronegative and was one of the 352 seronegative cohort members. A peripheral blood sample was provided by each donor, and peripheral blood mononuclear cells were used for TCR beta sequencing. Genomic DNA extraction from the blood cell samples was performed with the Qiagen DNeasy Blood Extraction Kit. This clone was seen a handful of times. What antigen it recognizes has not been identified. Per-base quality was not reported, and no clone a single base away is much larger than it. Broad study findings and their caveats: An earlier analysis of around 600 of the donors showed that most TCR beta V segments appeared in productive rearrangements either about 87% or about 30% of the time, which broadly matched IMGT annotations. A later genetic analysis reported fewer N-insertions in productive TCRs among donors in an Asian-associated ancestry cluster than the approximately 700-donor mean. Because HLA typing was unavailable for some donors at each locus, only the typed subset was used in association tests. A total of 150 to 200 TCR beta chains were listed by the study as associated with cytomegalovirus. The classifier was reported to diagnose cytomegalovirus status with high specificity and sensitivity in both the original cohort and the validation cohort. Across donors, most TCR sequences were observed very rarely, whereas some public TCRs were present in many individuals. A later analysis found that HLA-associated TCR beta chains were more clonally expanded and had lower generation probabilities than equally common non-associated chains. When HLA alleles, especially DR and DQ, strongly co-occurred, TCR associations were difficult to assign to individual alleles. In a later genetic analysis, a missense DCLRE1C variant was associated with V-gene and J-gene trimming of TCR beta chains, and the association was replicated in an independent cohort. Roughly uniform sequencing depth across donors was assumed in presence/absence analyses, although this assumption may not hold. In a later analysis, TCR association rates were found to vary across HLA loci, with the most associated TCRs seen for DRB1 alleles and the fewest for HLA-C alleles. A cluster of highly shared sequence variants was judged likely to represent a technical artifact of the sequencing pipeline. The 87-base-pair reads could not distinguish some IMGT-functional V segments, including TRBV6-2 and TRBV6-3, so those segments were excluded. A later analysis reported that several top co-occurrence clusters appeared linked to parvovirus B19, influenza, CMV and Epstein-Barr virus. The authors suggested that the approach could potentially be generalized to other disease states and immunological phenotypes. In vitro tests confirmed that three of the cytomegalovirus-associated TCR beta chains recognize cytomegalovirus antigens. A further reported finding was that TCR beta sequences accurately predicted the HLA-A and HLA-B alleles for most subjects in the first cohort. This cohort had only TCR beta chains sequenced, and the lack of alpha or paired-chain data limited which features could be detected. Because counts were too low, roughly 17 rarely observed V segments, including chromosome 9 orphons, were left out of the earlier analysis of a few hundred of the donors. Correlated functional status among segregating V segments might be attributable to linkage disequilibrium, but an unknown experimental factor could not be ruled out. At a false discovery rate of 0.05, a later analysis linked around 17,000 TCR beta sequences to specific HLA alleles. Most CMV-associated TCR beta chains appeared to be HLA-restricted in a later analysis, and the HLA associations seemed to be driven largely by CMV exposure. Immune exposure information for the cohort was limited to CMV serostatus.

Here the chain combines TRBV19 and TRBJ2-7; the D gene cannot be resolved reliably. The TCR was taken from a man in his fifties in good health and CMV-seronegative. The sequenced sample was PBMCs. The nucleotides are TGTGCCAGTAGTATAGGGAGCGAGCAGTACTTC. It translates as CASSIGSEQYF.